Listed below are T cell receptor beta chains from one sample, sequenced in a study of identifying expanded T cells in peripheral blood. The protocol was immunoSEQ multiplex PCR, while the TCRdb copy is restricted to in-frame clones and leaves out a portion. This sample has tens of thousands of clones, with about 80% found just once. Sequencing was performed on blood. The receptors come from a person between 18 and 75 years old in good health. Each CDR3 is given with its conserved first and last residue. A D gene is named only where the DNA matches it firmly. Clone sizes are given selectively: once, few, many, or a class where the clone is expanded.

>TRBD2|-|TRBV7-6
CASSSWTSGGGRDTQYF
>-|few|TRBV6-5
CASPSQGSNQPQHF
>-|-|TRBV7-7
CASSLAGSRETQYF
>TRBD2|-|TRBV6-5
CASSYRTSRAGELFF
>-|-|TRBV29-1
CSVAGLAASSGANVLTF
>TRBD1|once|TRBV18
CASSLGQAETQYF
>-|few|TRBV11-3
CASSLTVTYEQYF
>-|-|TRBV19
CASSITWNSNQPQHF
>-|few|TRBV5-6
CASSLWGGAFF
>-|-|TRBV7-6
CASSLSYGGGSSDTQYF
>-|few|TRBV30
CAWSVRRDNEQYF
>-|-|TRBV18
CASSPQGDIGNQPQHF
>-|-|TRBV5-1
CASSLDPGLGNTIYF
>TRBD2|once|TRBV4-1
CASSQDLAGGPTDTQYF
>-|once|TRBV25-1
CASSVTFAGSNTEAFF
>-|-|TRBV19
CASSSRDTRRPAFF
>TRBD1|-|TRBV5-4
CASSLGQGARYEQFF
>-|-|TRBV2
CASSVPGRAMNTEAFF
>TRBD2|-|TRBV7-7
CASSLGLAGVDTQYF
>TRBD2|-|TRBV30
CAWKAGEPGELFF
>TRBD1|-|TRBV19
CASSYRQGKRDYGYTF
>TRBD2|-|TRBV7-2
CASSPGTGGDIQYF
>-|-|TRBV14
CASSQDLTDTQYF
>-|-|TRBV7-9
CASSLGGVIQYF
>TRBD1|-|TRBV5-1
CASSPGQGTEAFF
>TRBD2|-|TRBV9
CASSRTSSLGETQYF
>-|-|TRBV6-5
CASSVTREANTEAFF
>TRBD1|-|TRBV29-1
CSVEGQDGNTIYF
>-|-|TRBV9
CASSSRRDTQYF
>-|-|TRBV6-1
CASSVTDNEKLFF
>-|-|TRBV6-1
CASSESTVPYEQYF
>-|-|TRBV9
CASSPGRSYGYTF